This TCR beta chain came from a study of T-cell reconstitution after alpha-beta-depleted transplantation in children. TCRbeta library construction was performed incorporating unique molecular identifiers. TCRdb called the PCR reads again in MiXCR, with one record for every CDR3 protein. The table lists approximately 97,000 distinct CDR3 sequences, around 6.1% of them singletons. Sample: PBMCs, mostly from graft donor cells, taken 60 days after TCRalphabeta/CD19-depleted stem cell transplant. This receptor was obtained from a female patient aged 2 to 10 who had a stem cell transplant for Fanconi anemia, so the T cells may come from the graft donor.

This chain's CDR3 is CASSASSGSQETQYF. CDR3 coding DNA: TGTGCCAGCAGCGCGTCTAGCGGGTCCCAAGAGACCCAGTACTTC. The chain joins TRBV9 to TRBJ2-5; 8 positions match TRBD2. CDR1 and CDR2 (germline): SGDLS, YYNGEE. J was trimmed by 1 base and V by 3 bases; bases with no gene match: 5. CDR3 length equals 15 residues.